This T cell receptor (beta chain) was sequenced during a study of Ad26.COV2.S vaccination and SARS-CoV-2 variants. At the level of the study: Sample donor was a member of the COV1001 Ad26.COV2.S trial arm.

Study outcomes and limitations: Recipients of vaccine and of placebo showed similar breadth of their non-spike TCR repertoires. Among vaccine recipients, spike-specific TCR breadth exceeded that of placebo recipients.

Trimming pared 2 bases from V and 4 bases from J, leaving 5 bases between. This CDR3 comprises 12 residues. In germline, CDR1 is MNHEY, CDR2 SMNVEV (reference sequence). Only in-frame clones appear in the TCRdb table, and some are missing; sequencing was by immunoSEQ multiplex PCR. This table has 350,000 to 450,000 clones, roughly 84% appearing once. As for treatment: around 19 received Ad26.COV2.S at low or high dose, single or two shots; roughly 5 received placebo; per-sample allocation not given. Samples analyzed were those drawn on day 63 after the first vaccine or placebo injection. About this clone: Its antigen remains unidentified.

The gene calls are TRBV27 and TRBJ1-2; no definite D call. This TCR derives from a person between 18 and 65 years old who received the Ad26.COV2.S COVID-19 vaccine or a placebo. Source: peripheral blood, taken in a trial of Ad26.COV2.S vaccine versus placebo. This CDR3 reads CASSLAGYGYTF. CDR3 coding DNA: TGTGCCAGCAGTTTAGCCGGCTATGGCTACACCTTC.